Listed below are T cell receptor beta chains from one sample, sequenced in a study of blood T cell repertoires in COVID-19. Method: immunoSEQ multiplex PCR; TCRdb's copy keeps in-frame clones and lacks some. The sample lists around 50,000 clones; 88% were seen once. Sequencing was done on a sample of peripheral blood. These receptors came from a human donor in a cohort sampled during active COVID-19. Both conserved end residues are part of each CDR3. Each record gives: V gene, clone size, CDR3 protein. Some rows mark clone size as missing; the rest say once, few, many or name a class of expanded clone.

V gene: TRBV6-2/TRBV6-3; clone size: NA; CDR3 protein: CASSYSARTGIMHF
V gene: TRBV5-6; clone size: NA; CDR3 protein: CASSSLWVEDEQYF
V gene: TRBV11-2; clone size: few; CDR3 protein: CASSFRGTEAFF
V gene: TRBV10-1; clone size: NA; CDR3 protein: CASSETGFGISEAFF
V gene: TRBV5-1; clone size: NA; CDR3 protein: CASSTLGQGLIGELFF
V gene: TRBV19; clone size: NA; CDR3 protein: CASSSLAGRGNEQFF
V gene: TRBV7-2; clone size: NA; CDR3 protein: CASSLRYEQYF
V gene: TRBV5-6; clone size: NA; CDR3 protein: CASSPDTNYGYTF
V gene: TRBV18; clone size: NA; CDR3 protein: CASSPPDTFTGELFF
V gene: TRBV19; clone size: NA; CDR3 protein: CASSIPGQGGTEAFF
V gene: TRBV29-1; clone size: NA; CDR3 protein: CSVLQASSGANVLTF
V gene: TRBV3-1/TRBV3-2; clone size: NA; CDR3 protein: CASSLPSGQGSDTQYF
V gene: TRBV7-3; clone size: NA; CDR3 protein: CASSPDGGQGGYGYTF
V gene: TRBV6-4; clone size: NA; CDR3 protein: CASSPFAGTGEGYTF
V gene: TRBV10-2; clone size: once; CDR3 protein: CASTGGGANGYTF
V gene: TRBV15; clone size: NA; CDR3 protein: CATSRGNTGYYEQYF
V gene: TRBV15; clone size: NA; CDR3 protein: CATSRDRRGYEQYF
V gene: TRBV5-8; clone size: NA; CDR3 protein: CASSRQGILNQPQHF
V gene: TRBV6-6; clone size: NA; CDR3 protein: CASSYAGGNQETQYF
V gene: TRBV18; clone size: NA; CDR3 protein: CASSPDRTQPQHF
V gene: TRBV2; clone size: NA; CDR3 protein: CASSWSTYEQYF
V gene: TRBV5-1; clone size: few; CDR3 protein: CASSPGEGNQPQHF
V gene: TRBV19; clone size: NA; CDR3 protein: CASTSRQREKLFF
V gene: TRBV23-1; clone size: NA; CDR3 protein: CASSQSERLQRSNQPQHF
V gene: TRBV7-9; clone size: NA; CDR3 protein: CASSLARLTGAFF
V gene: TRBV27; clone size: NA; CDR3 protein: CASSLFSRYEQYF
V gene: TRBV5-5; clone size: NA; CDR3 protein: CASSRTGGSTGELFF
V gene: TRBV18; clone size: NA; CDR3 protein: CASSRLTGDTEAFF
V gene: TRBV5-1; clone size: NA; CDR3 protein: CAIREASGRPSSYNEQFF
V gene: TRBV6-2/TRBV6-3; clone size: NA; CDR3 protein: CASSSGTGGWNEQFF
V gene: TRBV9; clone size: NA; CDR3 protein: CASSSRTHYNEQFF
V gene: TRBV3-1/TRBV3-2; clone size: NA; CDR3 protein: CASSKSDEQFF
V gene: TRBV7-2; clone size: NA; CDR3 protein: CASSLGGRASGLREQFF
V gene: TRBV9; clone size: NA; CDR3 protein: CASSEGGPTYNEQFF
V gene: TRBV5-4; clone size: NA; CDR3 protein: CASSFDTTGGASAFF
V gene: TRBV9; clone size: NA; CDR3 protein: CASSVGPESYEQYF
V gene: TRBV5-5; clone size: NA; CDR3 protein: CASHPRNSYEQYF
V gene: TRBV5-5; clone size: NA; CDR3 protein: CASSLAWGRSSTDTQYF
V gene: TRBV6-5; clone size: NA; CDR3 protein: CASSRSGQGNYGYTF
V gene: TRBV19; clone size: NA; CDR3 protein: CASKRQGGTYEQYF
V gene: TRBV27; clone size: NA; CDR3 protein: CASSLSRRGNNSPLHF
V gene: TRBV19; clone size: NA; CDR3 protein: CASSPTANTEAFF
V gene: TRBV5-1; clone size: NA; CDR3 protein: CASSLVFSETNEKLFF
V gene: TRBV9; clone size: NA; CDR3 protein: CASSVVGLANGELFF
V gene: TRBV5-4; clone size: NA; CDR3 protein: CASSPQTGINEQYF
V gene: TRBV5-1; clone size: NA; CDR3 protein: CASSLSAAAGTEAFF
V gene: TRBV7-8; clone size: few; CDR3 protein: CASSRTGSLGYGYTF
V gene: TRBV5-1; clone size: once; CDR3 protein: CASSPYSDRGAFF
V gene: TRBV2; clone size: NA; CDR3 protein: CASSVRKGGPNTEAFF
V gene: TRBV30; clone size: few; CDR3 protein: CAWSVARNTGELFF
V gene: TRBV19; clone size: NA; CDR3 protein: CASSTGVNSPLHF
V gene: TRBV6-2/TRBV6-3; clone size: NA; CDR3 protein: CASSSLGQGANEQFF
V gene: TRBV7-6; clone size: once; CDR3 protein: CASSLVRREDSYNEQFF
V gene: TRBV7-9; clone size: NA; CDR3 protein: CASSSWGGQGNYGYTF
V gene: TRBV15; clone size: few; CDR3 protein: CATSRDNSGANVLTF
V gene: TRBV7-3; clone size: NA; CDR3 protein: CASSPWTGVAGELFF
V gene: TRBV6-5; clone size: once; CDR3 protein: CASSYSQTVPSWGYTF